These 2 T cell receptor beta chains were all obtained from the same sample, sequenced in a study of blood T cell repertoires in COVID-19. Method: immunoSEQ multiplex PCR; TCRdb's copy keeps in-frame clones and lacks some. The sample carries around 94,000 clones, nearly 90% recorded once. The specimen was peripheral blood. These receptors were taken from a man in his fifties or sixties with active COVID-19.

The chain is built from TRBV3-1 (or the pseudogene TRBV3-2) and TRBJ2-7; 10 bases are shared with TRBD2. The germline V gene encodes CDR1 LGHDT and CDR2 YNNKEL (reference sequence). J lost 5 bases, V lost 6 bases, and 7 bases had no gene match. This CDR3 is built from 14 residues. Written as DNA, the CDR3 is TGTGCCAGCAGTTCTGAGCGGGGGGGAGACGAGCAGTACTTC. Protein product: CASSSERGGDEQYF.

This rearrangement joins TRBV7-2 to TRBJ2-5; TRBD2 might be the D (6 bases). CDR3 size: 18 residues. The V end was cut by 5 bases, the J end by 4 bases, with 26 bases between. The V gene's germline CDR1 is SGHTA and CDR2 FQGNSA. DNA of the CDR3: TGTGCCAGCAGCCCAGCCATCACTCTCAGTGGACTACGAGAGACCCAGTACTTC. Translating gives CASSPAITLSGLRETQYF.